A single sample is the source of the 3 T cell receptor beta chains below, sequenced in a study of identical twins (dated by TCRdb to 2016 to 2017). Libraries were constructed by 5' RACE. The sequencer was an Illumina HiSeq 2000. Through fastp at Q25 and MiXCR, TCRdb rebuilt clones from the public reads, retaining in-frame beta chains. Under each unique CDR3 protein, matching rows form one entry showing the most common genes and DNA. This sample has more than 1.5 million distinct CDR3 sequences in its table, and less than 35% of those were observed once. The leading ten clones occupy 0.25% to 0.3% of the sample. Sequencing was done on a sample of cord blood. Every receptor here comes from a newborn girl in good health.

The rearrangement uses TRBV11-2 and TRBJ1-6, with 7 nucleotides matching TRBD1. Germline V gene sequence: CDR1 SGHAT, CDR2 FQNNGV. The ends lost 6 bases at V and 0 bases at J; junction bases unmatched: 8. This CDR3 comprises 17 residues. The CDR3 reads CASRGGGIYSYNSPLHF. DNA for the CDR3: TGTGCCAGCAGAGGGGGCGGTATCTACTCCTATAATTCACCCCTCCACTTT.

This clonotype has more than one count but fewer than ten. The rearrangement joins TRBV3-1 to TRBJ2-5, with 12 bases that match TRBD2. Trimming removed 1 base from V and 0 bases from J; junction bases left unmatched: 3. CDR1 and CDR2 (germline): LGHDT, YNNKEL (reference sequence). The CDR3 spans 17 residues. The chain's CDR3 is CASSQAASGGDQETQYF. In DNA, the CDR3 is TGTGCCAGCAGCCAAGCTGCTAGCGGGGGGGACCAAGAGACCCAGTACTTC.

The V gene is TRBV20-1, the J gene TRBJ2-1; TRBD2 matches at 7 bases. Looked up from germline, CDR1 is DFQATT and CDR2 is SNEGSKA (reference sequence). The ends lost 1 base at V and 4 bases at J; junction bases unmatched: 7. The CDR3 spans 15 residues. CDR3 in DNA: TGCAGTGCTAGAGTTAAGCGGGGCTATTACAATGAGCAGTTCTTC. The encoded protein is CSARVKRGYYNEQFF.